The text below deals with one T cell receptor beta chain. No antigen is known for it. This record belongs to a study of regulatory T cells in long-lasting Graves disease. Time point in this sample: persistent/refractory GD, antithyroid drugs over 5 years with positive TRAb. Generation of the TCR library employed RNA extracted from PBMCs. EDTA tubes received approximately 10 milliliters of collected peripheral blood. According to the study, TCR beta libraries were built with iRepertoire HTBI primers and CDR3-region Arm-PCR. In the authors' methods: Sequenced samples collectively carried 62 TRBV and 14 TRBJ segments. TCRdb re-called the multiplex PCR reads through MiXCR, storing one row per CDR3 protein. In this record, the V and J calls reflect TCRdb's handling and not the investigators' own analysis. The sample lists 310,000 or so distinct CDR3 sequences, 22% occurring once. Study results and caveats: The study found TRBV28, TRBJ1-2 and TRBJ2-5 favored in persistent disease. Whereas new patients shared about a thousand public clonotypes, persistent patients shared more, at about 2,700.

CDR1 and CDR2 from the germline V gene are MDHEN and SYDVKM. This CDR3 is 17 amino acids long. V was clipped by 6 bases and J by 2 bases, with 21 bases between them. The chain links TRBV28 to TRBJ2-3; D might be TRBD2 (6 bases). Sequencing used peripheral blood mononuclear cells (PBMCs), obtained when the disease was refractory, from a patient treated with antithyroid drugs. The clonotype was recovered from a female donor with Graves disease. CDR3 nucleotide sequence: TGTGCCAGCAGCCCACTAGGAGGGACCCAAATCACAGATACGCAGTATTTT. As protein: CASSPLGGTQITDTQYF. The entire variable domain, with the rest obtained from reference TRBV28 and TRBJ2-3, is as follows: DVKVTQSSRYLVKRTGEKVFLECVQDMDHENMFWYRQDPGLGLRLIYFSYDVKMKEKGDIPEGYSVSREKKERFSLILESASTNQTSMYLCASSPLGGTQITDTQYFGPGTRLTVL.